This TCR beta chain stems from a study of T-cell memory formation after mild COVID-19 listed by TCRdb under 2021. About the study as a whole: Most TCR sequence clusters were specific to one of the two donors. T-cell clones expanding and contracting after mild COVID-19 in two donors were tracked by longitudinal TCRalpha and TCRbeta repertoire sequencing. The cohort comprised two young, previously healthy adult volunteers, one female and one male.

The CDR3 sequence holds 14 residues, the cysteine and phenylalanine included. CDR3 DNA is the only sequence kept; it has 42 bases, read in frame from the first base. Trimming accounts for 5 bases at V and 4 bases at J, while the number of junction bases matched to no gene is 4. Taken from the germline V gene, the CDR1 and CDR2 loops are SGHRS and YFSETQ. Overall results and qualifications from the work: Balanced CD4/CD8 phenotypes were observed for clones contracting from day 15 to 85, whereas a bias towards CD4+ was observed for a second wave of clones expanding from day 15 to 37. Some responding clones were detected in pre-infection memory, suggesting pre-existing cross-reactive memory T cells joined the SARS-CoV-2 response. The second-wave clones that peaked on day 37 were not confirmed to be SARS-CoV-2 specific. The study covered only a couple of mild cases, and larger cohorts including severe cases with pre-infection samples were considered necessary. Contracting CD4+ clones appeared mostly in the CM and EM memory subsets, whereas CD8+ clones were enriched in EMRA.

As to this clonotype: Its cognate antigen has yet to be identified. Per-base qualities were not stored, and no clone one base away is much larger.

Ficoll-Paque density gradient centrifugation was used to isolate PBMCs. TCRdb names Illumina NovaSeq 6000 as the instrument used. Using 5'RACE with constant-segment primers, TCRalpha and TCRbeta cDNA libraries were constructed, with sample barcodes and unique molecular identifiers added in the process. Trizol reagent was used to extract RNA from every sample. The libraries were amplified in two PCR steps, and the second step added a second sample barcode and Illumina TruSeq adapters. Sequencing of the libraries was done on an Illumina NovaSeq, producing 2 x 150 bp paired-end reads. Turning to the authors' computational methods: With migec v1.2.7, reads were demultiplexed and then collapsed into UMI-guided consensus sequences. Using mixcr v2.1.11, the UMI consensuses were aligned to TRA and TRB V and J templates and assembled into clonotypes. A clonotype was counted as expanded or contracted only when both edgeR and NoisET called the clonotype significant, with the noise models trained on biological replicates. For edgeR calls, the thresholds were a false discovery rate-adjusted p below 0.01 and a log2 fold-change of 1. As an exploratory analysis of dynamics, max-normalized trajectories of the 1000 most abundant clonotypes were examined by PCA with hierarchical clustering. The CD4 or CD8 phenotype of responding clones was assigned using the separately sequenced CD4+ and CD8+ repertoires. TCRdb redid the processing of the public reads, applying fastp at Q25 and MiXCR, and retained in-frame beta chains. One record per CDR3 amino acid sequence lists the most common genes and DNA. V and J calls and clone size were set by TCRdb, not the authors. Counted in this sample were 350,000 to 550,000 distinct CDR3 sequences; roughly 18% of them appeared once. Roughly a fifth of the sample is held by the ten biggest clonotypes.

This sequence originates from a man between 18 and 29 years old who had mild COVID-19 (a few samples of this study predate the infection). The sample titles of this study are shuffled in the database, so cell type and time point are left out; the donor was told from shared clones. Recombination connected TRBV5-1 to TRBJ1-5, with 9 junctional bases fitting TRBD1. The sample comprised PBMCs or a T cell subset sorted from them (not recorded which). The bases read TGCGCCAGCAGACCGGGACAGGGTAATCAGCCCCAGCATTTT. Its amino acids are CASRPGQGNQPQHF.